One and the same sample provided the 21 T cell receptor beta chains below, sequenced in a study of neurological immune-mediated disorders. TCRdb passed the 5' RACE reads through MiXCR, listing each CDR3 protein once. Of around 65,000 distinct CDR3 sequences detected, over 4% appear once; the ten largest clones hold roughly 5.7%. Sequencing was done on a sample of PBMCs. These receptors were taken from a human donor with multiple sclerosis. The donor label of this sample is uncertain.

This clonotype was seen ten or more times. This chain links TRBV9 with TRBJ2-3; TRBD1 matches at 10 bases. Germline V gives CDR1 SGDLS, CDR2 YYNGEE. J lost 2 bases, V lost 4 bases, and 4 bases had no gene match. The CDR3 has 15 residues. CDR3 loop: CASSSGTGDTDTQYF. For the CDR3, the DNA is TGTGCCAGCAGCTCCGGGACAGGGGACACAGATACGCAGTATTTT.

This clonotype was recorded at least ten times. This chain links TRBV7-9 with TRBJ1-4; a weak D match, TRBD1 (5 bases). V was pared by 1 base and J by 10 bases, with 13 bases between. The CDR3 consists of 14 residues. Per germline, CDR1 SEHNR and CDR2 FQNEAQ (reference sequence). DNA of the CDR3: TGTGCCAGCAGCTTAGAAGGGGTTGGAGCAAAACTGTTTTTT. It is translated as CASSLEGVGAKLFF.

This clonotype has at least ten counts. The chain is built from TRBV20-1 and TRBJ1-5; tentatively, D is TRBD1 (6 bases). The CDR3 is 14 amino acids. Trimming took 5 bases from V and 1 from J, leaving 12 bases between them. The V gene's germline CDR1 is DFQATT and CDR2 SNEGSKA (reference sequence). CDR3 sequence (DNA): TGCAGTGCTCGGTTCAGGGGCAGCAATCAGCCCCAGCATTTT. Amino acids: CSARFRGSNQPQHF.

This clonotype has a count of ten or more. This chain links TRBV5-1 with TRBJ2-5, with 12 bases aligning to TRBD2. The V gene's germline CDR1 is SGHRS and CDR2 YFSETQ. This CDR3 is 17 amino acids long. The V gene end was trimmed by 2 bases and the J gene end by 4 bases; junction bases not matched to a gene: 9. The CDR3 loop reads CASSFRLAGESGETQYF. As DNA, the CDR3 is TGCGCCAGCAGCTTTAGACTAGCGGGGGAATCAGGAGAGACCCAGTACTTC.

This clonotype is deemed medium-sized. The V and J genes are TRBV20-1 and TRBJ1-6; 7 positions agree with TRBD1. This CDR3 spans 15 amino acids. The V and J ends lost 0 bases and 4 bases, in that order; junction bases with no gene match: 3. The germline CDR1 and CDR2 sequences are DFQATT and SNEGSKA (reference sequence). In DNA, the CDR3 is TGCAGTGCTAGAGATGCAGGGGGATATAATTCACCCCTCCACTTT. Its protein product is CSARDAGGYNSPLHF.

Many counts were recorded for this clonotype. This chain links TRBV3-1 with TRBJ1-1; the D gene is possibly TRBD1 (5 bases). The germline V gene has CDR1 LGHDT and CDR2 YNNKEL (reference sequence). With 4 bases removed from V and 7 bases from J, the gap between germline ends came to 16 bases. The CDR3 extends over 14 amino acids. For the CDR3, the DNA is TGTGCCAGCAGCCCGAAAGGGGCAGGGAGTGAAGCTTTCTTT. Translation: CASSPKGAGSEAFF.

This clonotype appeared many times. V and J are TRBV10-3 and TRBJ2-5; D remains ambiguous. Per the germline V gene, CDR1 is ENHRY and CDR2 is SYGVKD. This CDR3 has 11 amino acids. Trimming removed 3 bases at V and 4 bases at J, with 3 bases between. CDR3 in DNA: TGTGCCATCAGTGAAAGAGAGACCCAGTACTTC. Translation gives CAISERETQYF.

Ten or more counts support this clonotype. The V gene is TRBV7-2, the J gene TRBJ1-6; D ambiguous. The CDR3 totals 15 residues. The V gene lost 3 bases and the J gene lost 0 bases, with 6 bases spanning the gap. Germline V gene data show CDR1 as SGHTA and CDR2 as FQGNSA. DNA of the CDR3: TGTGCCAGCAGCTTTGGTCGCTCCTATAATTCACCCCTCCACTTT. Amino acid sequence: CASSFGRSYNSPLHF.

The table lists this clonotype with many counts. The chain uses TRBV6-5 and TRBJ2-1; D possibly uses TRBD1 or TRBD2 (5 bases each). V lost 6 bases, J lost 7 bases, and 13 bases lay in between. CDR1 and CDR2 from the germline V gene are MNHEY and SVGAGI. The CDR3 spans 13 residues. CDR3 amino acids: CASSLPGRNEQFF. For the CDR3, the DNA is TGTGCCAGCAGCTTACCGGGACGAAATGAGCAGTTCTTC.

There are many counts of this clonotype. This chain joins TRBV25-1 and TRBJ2-7; TRBD1 matches at 8 bases. This CDR3 spans 14 amino acids. Germline V gives CDR1 MGHDK, CDR2 SYGVNS. V shed 3 bases and J 5 bases; nucleotides not matched to a gene: 6. The CDR3: CASSDPGQGHEQYF. The CDR3 DNA reads TGTGCCAGCAGTGACCCAGGACAGGGCCACGAGCAGTACTTC.

This clonotype has ten or more counts. This may arise from a read error, as a much more abundant clone is one base away. The gene calls are TRBV7-9 and TRBJ1-2; a weak D match, TRBD1 (5 bases). The CDR3 covers 12 residues. Germline V CDR1 and CDR2: SEHNR, FQNEAQ (reference sequence). CDR3 coding DNA: TGTGCAAAGGGGCAGCTCGAGCGATGCTACACCTTC. This encodes CAKGQLERCYTF.

This clonotype appeared many times. This chain joins TRBV9 and TRBJ2-7; 9 bases match TRBD1. CDR3 length: 14 amino acids. The V segment lost 4 bases and the J segment 8 bases; nucleotides outside the gene matches: 10. Looked up from germline, CDR1 is SGDLS and CDR2 is YYNGEE. CDR3 nucleotides: TGTGCCAGCAGCCCAGACAGGGGGGAGGGGAAGCAGTACTTC. Protein product: CASSPDRGEGKQYF. Variable domain in full (rest from reference TRBV9 and TRBJ2-7): DSGVTQTPKHLITATGQRVTLRCSPRSGDLSVYWYQQSLDQGLQFLIQYYNGEERAKGNILERFSAQQFPDLHSELNLSSLELGDSALYFCASSPDRGEGKQYFGPGTRLTVT.

This clonotype was recorded at least ten times. The gene calls are TRBV7-2 and TRBJ1-1; no definite D call. Germline CDR1 and CDR2: SGHTA and FQGNSA. V was clipped by 5 bases and J by 2 bases, with 9 bases between them. This CDR3 contains 13 residues. CDR3 DNA sequence: TGTGCCAGCAGCCAATGGGCCAACACTGAAGCTTTCTTT. Encoded protein: CASSQWANTEAFF. The full variable domain, rest sourced from reference TRBV7-2 and TRBJ1-1, is GAGVSQSPSNKVTEKGKDVELRCDPISGHTALYWYRQSLGQGLEFLIYFQGNSAPDKSGLPSDRFSAERTGGSVSTLTIQRTQQEDSAVYLCASSQWANTEAFFGQGTRLTVV.

This clonotype was observed at least ten times. V is TRBV18 and J is TRBJ1-2, with 7 bases aligning to TRBD1. Per the germline V gene, CDR1 is KGHSH and CDR2 is LQKENI. This CDR3 is 13 amino acids long. The V and J ends lost 5 bases and 8 bases, in that order; junction bases with no gene match: 8. CDR3 sequence (DNA): TGTGCCAGCTCAGGGGACAGCACTATCGGCTACACCTTC. Amino acids: CASSGDSTIGYTF. Using reference TRBV18 and TRBJ1-2 for the parts outside the CDR3, the full variable domain is NAGVMQNPRHLVRRRGQEARLRCSPMKGHSHVYWYRQLPEEGLKFMVYLQKENIIDESGMPKERFSAEFPKEGPSILRIQQVVRGDSAAYFCASSGDSTIGYTFGSGTRLTVV.

This clonotype was seen repeatedly, ten times or more. This sequence joins TRBV10-3 and TRBJ1-1; D is uncertain. The CDR3 runs 13 residues. Trimming removed 3 bases from V and 5 bases from J, with 10 bases in between. Germline values: CDR1 ENHRY, CDR2 SYGVKD. Written as DNA, the CDR3 is TGTGCCATCAGTGACCCCAGGAGGACTGAAGCTTTCTTT. This encodes CAISDPRRTEAFF.

This clonotype was recorded at least ten times. The chain links TRBV20-1 to TRBJ1-2, with D possibly TRBD1 on 5 matching bases. CDR3 length equals 15 residues. Germline CDR1 DFQATT, CDR2 SNEGSKA (reference sequence). Trimming shortened V by 3 bases and J by 3 bases, and 17 bases separated the two germline ends. Written as DNA, the CDR3 is TGCAGTGCTAGCACCGGTGGCGGGGGAGACTATGGCTACACCTTC. Protein: CSASTGGGGDYGYTF.

The V call is TRBV5-1, the J call TRBJ1-1; D is unclear. The V and J ends lost 2 bases and 1 base respectively, with 12 bases between them. The CDR3 runs to 15 residues. The germline V gene encodes CDR1 SGHRS and CDR2 YFSETQ. CDR3 sequence reads: CASSFPDEANTEAFF. The CDR3 nucleotides are TGCGCCAGCAGCTTCCCCGACGAGGCGAACACTGAAGCTTTCTTT. Together with reference TRBV5-1 and TRBJ1-1, the CDR3 gives the full variable domain: KAGVTQTPRYLIKTRGQQVTLSCSPISGHRSVSWYQQTPGQGLQFLFEYFSETQRNKGNFPGRFSGRQFSNSRSEMNVSTLELGDSALYLCASSFPDEANTEAFFGQGTRLTVV.

This clonotype has a count of ten or more. The chain links TRBV27 to TRBJ1-5; the D gene is possibly TRBD1 (6 bases). The ends were cut back, 6 bases at V and 0 bases at J, with 15 bases in the middle. Looked up from germline, CDR1 is MNHEY and CDR2 is SMNVEV (reference sequence). CDR3 length: 16 amino acids. Here the CDR3 reads CASRTRGENSNQPQHF. CDR3 sequence (DNA): TGTGCCAGCAGGACAAGGGGGGAAAATAGCAATCAGCCCCAGCATTTT.

There are many counts of this clonotype. The genes are TRBV27 and TRBJ2-1; D remains unclear. Germline assignment: CDR1 MNHEY and CDR2 SMNVEV (reference sequence). V was clipped by 3 bases and J by 6 bases, with 9 bases between them. The CDR3 loop spans 13 amino acids. The CDR3 coding sequence is TGTGCCAGCAGTTTCGTTGGCGGCAATGAGCAGTTCTTC. Translated: CASSFVGGNEQFF.

This clonotype was observed a few times. The V and J genes are TRBV6-2 or TRBV6-3 and TRBJ2-7; maybe TRBD1 (6 bases). This CDR3 is built from 14 residues. Trimming cost V 7 bases and J 3 bases, with 16 bases left between them. From germline, CDR1 is MNHEY and CDR2 SVGEGT. CDR3 bases: TGTGCCAGCACCGGACGTCAGGGGATCTACGAGCAGTACTTC. It codes for CASTGRQGIYEQYF.

This clonotype was counted many times. V usage is TRBV12-3 or TRBV12-4 and J usage is TRBJ1-2; D is undetermined. V was shortened by 7 bases and J by 2 bases, with 20 bases between the two germline ends. The CDR3 has 16 residues. CDR3: CASTSPGSGANYGYTF. The CDR3 nucleotides read TGTGCCAGCACCAGCCCGGGCTCAGGCGCGAACTATGGCTACACCTTC.